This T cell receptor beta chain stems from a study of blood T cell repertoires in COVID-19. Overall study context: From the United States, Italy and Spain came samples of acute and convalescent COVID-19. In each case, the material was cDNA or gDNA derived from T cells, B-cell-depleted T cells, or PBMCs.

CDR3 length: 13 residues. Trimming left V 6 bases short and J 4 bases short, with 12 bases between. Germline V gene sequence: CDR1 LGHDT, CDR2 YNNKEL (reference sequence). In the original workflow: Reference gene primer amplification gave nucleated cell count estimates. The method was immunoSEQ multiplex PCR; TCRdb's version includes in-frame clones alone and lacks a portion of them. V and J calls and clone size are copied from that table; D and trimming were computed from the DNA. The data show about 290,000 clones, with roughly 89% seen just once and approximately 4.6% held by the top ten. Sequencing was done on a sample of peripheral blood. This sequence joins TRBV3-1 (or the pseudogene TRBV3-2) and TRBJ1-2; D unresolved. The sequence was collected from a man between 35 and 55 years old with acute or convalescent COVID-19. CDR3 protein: CASSLGGIYGYTF. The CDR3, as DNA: TGTGCCAGCAGTTTAGGAGGAATCTATGGCTACACCTTC.